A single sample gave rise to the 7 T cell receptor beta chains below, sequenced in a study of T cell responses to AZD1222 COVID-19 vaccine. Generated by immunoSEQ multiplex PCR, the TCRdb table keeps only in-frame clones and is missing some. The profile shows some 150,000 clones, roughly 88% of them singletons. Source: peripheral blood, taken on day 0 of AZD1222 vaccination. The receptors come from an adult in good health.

CDR3 bases: TGTGCCAGCAGCTTCGGGACTAGCGGGGGACAAGGGGAGCTGTTTTTT. Its translation: CASSFGTSGGQGELFF. The chain carries TRBV7-3 and TRBJ2-2; TRBD2 agrees at 14 bases. The germline CDR1 and CDR2 sequences are SGHTA and FQGTGA. The CDR3 is 16 residues long. V trimming: 3 bases; J trimming: 8 bases; junction bases outside the gene matches: 5. Drawing the rest from reference TRBV7-3 and TRBJ2-2, the complete variable domain is GAGVSQTPSNKVTEKGKYVELRCDPISGHTALYWYRQSLGQGPEFLIYFQGTGAADDSGLPNDRFFAVRPEGSVSTLKIQRTERGDSAVYLCASSFGTSGGQGELFFGEGSRLTVL.

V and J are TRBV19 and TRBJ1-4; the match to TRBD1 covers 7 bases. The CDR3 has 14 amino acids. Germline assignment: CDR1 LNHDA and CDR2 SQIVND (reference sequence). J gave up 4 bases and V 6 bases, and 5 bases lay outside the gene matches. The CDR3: CASRPGQHNEKLFF. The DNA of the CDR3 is TGTGCCAGTAGACCGGGACAGCATAATGAAAAACTGTTTTTT.

In DNA, the CDR3 is TGTGCCAGCGAGAGGGCGAATTCACCCCTCCACTTT. It codes for CASERANSPLHF. The gene calls are TRBV6-5 and TRBJ1-6, with unresolved D. V shed 8 bases and J shed 7 bases, with 9 bases lying between them. The CDR3 consists of 12 residues. The germline gives CDR1 MNHEY, CDR2 SVGAGI.

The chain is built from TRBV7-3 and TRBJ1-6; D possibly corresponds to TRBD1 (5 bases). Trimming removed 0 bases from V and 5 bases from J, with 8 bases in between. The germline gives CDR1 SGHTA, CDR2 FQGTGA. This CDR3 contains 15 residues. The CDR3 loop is CASSLTGTDNSPLHF. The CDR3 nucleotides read TGTGCCAGCAGCTTAACGGGGACGGATAATTCACCCCTCCACTTT.

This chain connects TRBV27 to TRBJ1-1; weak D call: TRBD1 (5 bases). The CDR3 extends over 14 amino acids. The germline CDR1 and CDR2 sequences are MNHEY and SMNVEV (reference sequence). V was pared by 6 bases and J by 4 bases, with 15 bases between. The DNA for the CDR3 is TGTGCCAGCAGGAACAGGCGTTTAGTCACTGAAGCTTTCTTT. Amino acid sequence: CASRNRRLVTEAFF.

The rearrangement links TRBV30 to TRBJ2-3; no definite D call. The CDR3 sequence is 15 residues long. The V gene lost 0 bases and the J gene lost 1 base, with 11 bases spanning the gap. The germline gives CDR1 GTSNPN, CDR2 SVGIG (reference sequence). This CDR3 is CAWSVSRPRTDTQYF. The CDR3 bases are TGTGCCTGGAGTGTTTCTAGGCCCCGCACAGATACGCAGTATTTT.

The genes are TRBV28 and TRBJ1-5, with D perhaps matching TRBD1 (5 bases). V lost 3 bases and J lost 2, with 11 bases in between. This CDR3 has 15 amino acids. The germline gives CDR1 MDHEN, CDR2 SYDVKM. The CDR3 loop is CASSLPGGGNQPQHF. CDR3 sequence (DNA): TGTGCCAGCAGTTTGCCGGGGGGGGGCAATCAGCCCCAGCATTTT.